These 9 T cell receptor beta chains came from one sample sequenced in a study of T cell repertoires in cytomegalovirus infection. TCRdb independently ran MiXCR on the reads; one entry per CDR3 protein. Here the sample spans about 680,000 distinct CDR3 sequences, less than 25% being singletons. The sequenced material came from CD8+ T cells from PBMCs. These TCRs come from a human donor in good health (CMV status not recorded). Some clones in this sample may be carry-over from other donors' samples.

The chain links TRBV28 to TRBJ1-5, with D tentatively TRBD1 (6 bases). This CDR3 comprises 16 residues. Germline V lookup: CDR1 MDHEN, CDR2 SYDVKM. V dropped 4 bases and J dropped 1 base, with 14 bases sitting between them. DNA for the CDR3: TGTGCCAGCAGTTCACTCGCCGGGACAAGCAATCAGCCCCAGCATTTT. As protein: CASSSLAGTSNQPQHF.

There are a few counts of this clonotype. The chain links TRBV5-1 to TRBJ2-7, with 7 bases matching TRBD2. Unmatched junction bases numbered 11, after V lost 3 bases and J lost 5 bases. The germline V gene has CDR1 SGHRS and CDR2 YFSETQ. The CDR3 totals 15 residues. In nucleotides, the CDR3 is TGCGCCAGCAGCTCCTGGCAGGGAGGGACGGACGAGCAGTACTTC. This codes for CASSSWQGGTDEQYF. Full variable domain (rest looked up from reference TRBV5-1 and TRBJ2-7): KAGVTQTPRYLIKTRGQQVTLSCSPISGHRSVSWYQQTPGQGLQFLFEYFSETQRNKGNFPGRFSGRQFSNSRSEMNVSTLELGDSALYLCASSSWQGGTDEQYFGPGTRLTVT.

In DNA form, the CDR3 reads TGTGCCAGCAGCTTAGAAGGGTGGGCCGGGGGCTACACCTTC. Its protein product is CASSLEGWAGGYTF. The V and J genes are TRBV13 and TRBJ1-2, with no clear D. The V end was cut by 1 base, the J end by 8 bases, with 14 bases between. Per germline, CDR1 PRHDT and CDR2 FYEKMQ (reference sequence). This CDR3 comprises 14 residues. The full variable domain, with the rest looked up from reference TRBV13 and TRBJ1-2, is AAGVIQSPRHLIKEKRETATLKCYPIPRHDTVYWYQQGPGQDPQFLISFYEKMQSDKGSIPDRFSAQQFSDYHSELNMSSLELGDSALYFCASSLEGWAGGYTFGSGTRLTVV.

The chain has TRBV5-5 and TRBJ1-2; D possibly corresponds to TRBD1 (6 bases). V lost 0 bases and J lost 4, with 16 bases in between. CDR1 and CDR2 from the germline V gene are SGHKS and YYEKEE (reference sequence). This CDR3 has 16 residues. The CDR3 sequence is CASSLAEGGELYGYTF. CDR3 coding DNA: TGTGCCAGCAGCTTGGCCGAGGGGGGCGAGCTCTATGGCTACACCTTC.

This clonotype was recorded at least ten times. This chain joins TRBV7-2 and TRBJ1-5; D might be TRBD1 (6 bases). The V end lost 5 bases, the J end lost 6 bases, and 26 bases lay between the germline ends. Germline values: CDR1 SGHTA, CDR2 FQGNSA. This CDR3 is 18 amino acids long. The CDR3 nucleotides are TGTGCCAGCAGCGACAGTGCAGGGGAAGGAGATTTCGCTCAGCCCCAGCATTTT. Amino acids: CASSDSAGEGDFAQPQHF.

The rearrangement links TRBV14 to TRBJ2-3; D gene uncertain. Germline CDR1 is SGHDN and CDR2 is FVKESK. The germline V and J ends were trimmed by 0 bases and 4 bases, with 5 bases remaining between them. The CDR3 is 13 residues long. The CDR3 DNA reads TGTGCCAGCAGCCAAGATTTCGCAGATACGCAGTATTTT. Translating it yields CASSQDFADTQYF.

This clonotype has just a few counts. The chain combines TRBV6-8 with TRBJ2-7, with D hard to call. V lost 2 bases and J 4 bases, leaving 9 bases between the germline ends. The germline gives CDR1 MNHGY, CDR2 SAAAGT. This CDR3 region has 13 residues. The chain's CDR3 is CASSYRLPYEQYF. The DNA for the CDR3 is TGTGCCAGCAGTTACAGGCTACCTTACGAGCAGTACTTC.

This clonotype was detected only a few times. The chain uses TRBV14 and TRBJ2-1; D is uncertain. The CDR3 is made up of 20 amino acids. The germline V and J ends were trimmed by 0 bases and 6 bases, with 27 bases remaining between them. From germline, CDR1 is SGHDN and CDR2 FVKESK. CDR3 DNA: TGTGCCAGCAGCCAAGAGAAGGCGAGCTCCCGTTTAGGGTGGCGCAATGAGCAGTTCTTC. Its translation: CASSQEKASSRLGWRNEQFF.

A few counts support this clonotype. The chain uses TRBV19 and TRBJ2-1; 8 bases map to TRBD1. After removal of 7 bases from V and 8 bases from J, the junction contained 10 bases not matched to a gene. Germline V lookup: CDR1 LNHDA, CDR2 SQIVND (reference sequence). This CDR3 is 14 amino acids long. CDR3 coding DNA: TGTGCCAGTACCCCAGGGGGCGCGTTCGATGAGCAGTTCTTC. Translated: CASTPGGAFDEQFF.